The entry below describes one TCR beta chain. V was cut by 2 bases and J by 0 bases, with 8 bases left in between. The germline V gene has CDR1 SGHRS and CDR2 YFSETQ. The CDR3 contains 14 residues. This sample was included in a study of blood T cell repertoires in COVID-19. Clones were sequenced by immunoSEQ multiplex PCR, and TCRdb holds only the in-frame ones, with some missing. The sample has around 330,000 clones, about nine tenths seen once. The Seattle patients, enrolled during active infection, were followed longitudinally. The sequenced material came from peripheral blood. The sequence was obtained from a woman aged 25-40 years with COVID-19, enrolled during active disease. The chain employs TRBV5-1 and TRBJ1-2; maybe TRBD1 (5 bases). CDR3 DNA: TGCGCCAGCAGCTTTTCAGGGTCTAACTATGGCTACACCTTC. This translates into CASSFSGSNYGYTF.